This T cell receptor beta chain was sequenced for a study of blood T cell repertoires in COVID-19. Whole-study context: COVID-19 samples from acute and convalescent phases originated in the United States, Italy and Spain. T cells, B-cell-depleted T cells, or PBMCs provided the cDNA or gDNA that served as material.

As originally analysed: From reference gene primer amplification, estimates of nucleated cell counts were derived. Sequencing was performed with immunoSEQ multiplex PCR; in TCRdb, only in-frame clones are kept and a portion is missing. That table furnishes V, J and clone size, whereas the DNA furnished D and trimming. The data contain about 260,000 clones, about 90% of them singletons. V lost 5 bases to trimming and J lost 7 bases; unmatched junction nucleotides: 12. The CDR3 sequence is 15 residues long. CDR1 is PRHDT and CDR2 is FYEKMQ in the germline V gene (reference sequence). The sample comprised peripheral blood. The V call is TRBV13, the J call TRBJ1-1; 8 positions agree with TRBD1. This clonotype was obtained from a woman aged 40 to 50 who had recovered from COVID-19. The CDR3 DNA reads TGTGCCAGCAGCACAAGACACCAAGACAGGGGTGAAGCTTTCTTT. Its protein is CASSTRHQDRGEAFF.